The T cell receptor (beta chain) described here comes from a study of blood T cell repertoires in COVID-19. Background on the study: Sites across the United States, Italy and Spain contributed samples from acute and convalescent COVID-19. PBMCs, B-cell-depleted T cells, or T cells were the source of the cDNA or gDNA that made up the material.

Assay used: immunoSEQ multiplex PCR; TCRdb lists only in-frame clones, some missing. The data hold some 270,000 clones, with about 89% observed a single time. The ends were cut back, 6 bases at V and 1 base at J, with 6 bases in the middle. The V gene's germline CDR1 is LGHNT and CDR2 FRNRAP. The CDR3 is 12 residues long. Those enrolled, adults aged 18 to 89 years, came from roughly 23 US areas. Recovery meant two consecutive negative NP/OP PCR tests, professional clearance, or resolved symptoms. The genes are TRBV12-5 and TRBJ1-1; a weak D match, TRBD1 (6 bases). This TCR came from a woman aged 40 to 50 who had recovered from COVID-19. The sample was PBMCs or T cells enriched from blood (not recorded which). The CDR3 nucleotides read TGTGCTAGTGGGACAGGGAACACTGAAGCTTTCTTT. It codes for CASGTGNTEAFF.